This is a list of T cell receptor beta chains from one sample in a study of cytomegalovirus exposure and HLA in healthy donors. Libraries were prepared by immunoSEQ multiplex PCR; TCRdb keeps only in-frame clonotypes and omits some of them. The data contain more than 95,000 clones, approximately 80% of them singletons. Source material: PBMCs. The receptors were gathered from a woman younger than 35 in good health and CMV-seropositive. Each CDR3 is given with its conserved first and last residue. D genes are given only for firm matches. For some rows the clone size is stated as once, few or many, or as a class when expanded; others skip it.

CDR3: CASSPWAGAEGEQFF
DNA: TGTGCCAGCAGCCCCTGGGCGGGAGCAGAGGGTGAGCAGTTCTTC
J: TRBJ2-1
V: TRBV6-6
D: TRBD2
size: NA

CDR3: CAWSRIRGDNQPQHF
DNA: TGTGCCTGGAGTCGGATCAGGGGAGACAATCAGCCCCAGCATTTT
J: TRBJ1-5
V: TRBV30
D: NA
size: NA

CDR3: CSASLEPAQYF
DNA: TGCAGTGCTAGTTTGGAGCCTGCCCAGTACTTC
J: TRBJ2-5
V: TRBV20-1
D: NA
size: NA

CDR3: CASSRDRGFYEQYF
DNA: TGTGCCAGCAGTAGGGACAGGGGGTTCTACGAGCAGTACTTC
J: TRBJ2-7
V: TRBV11-1
D: TRBD1
size: NA

CDR3: CASSFYRDYGYTF
DNA: TGTGCCAGCAGTTTTTACAGGGACTATGGCTACACCTTC
J: TRBJ1-2
V: TRBV28
D: NA
size: NA

CDR3: CASSQPDRGTYGYTF
DNA: TGTGCCAGCTCACAACCCGACAGGGGAACCTATGGCTACACCTTC
J: TRBJ1-2
V: TRBV18
D: TRBD1
size: NA

CDR3: CASSGRAGETQYF
DNA: TGTGCCAGCAGTGGCAGGGCTGGGGAGACCCAGTACTTC
J: TRBJ2-5
V: TRBV6-5
D: NA
size: NA

CDR3: CSVVPGSSYEQYF
DNA: TGCAGCGTTGTCCCTGGGAGCTCCTACGAGCAGTACTTC
J: TRBJ2-7
V: TRBV29-1
D: NA
size: NA

CDR3: CASSRGIGTEAFF
DNA: TGTGCCAGCAGCCGGGGGATAGGGACTGAAGCTTTCTTT
J: TRBJ1-1
V: TRBV7-3
D: NA
size: few

CDR3: CACNWAQETQYF
DNA: TGTGCCTGTAATTGGGCTCAGGAGACCCAGTACTTC
J: TRBJ2-5
V: TRBV30
D: NA
size: few

CDR3: CAWSNGGGGLEFF
DNA: TGTGCCTGGAGTAATGGAGGGGGAGGGTTGGAGTTCTTC
J: TRBJ2-1
V: TRBV30
D: NA
size: NA

CDR3: CASSLGGRGYNEQFF
DNA: TGTGCCAGCAGTTTGGGCGGTCGGGGGTACAATGAGCAGTTCTTC
J: TRBJ2-1
V: TRBV27
D: NA
size: NA

CDR3: CASSYSFAGVPEQYF
DNA: TGTGCCAGCAGTTACTCTTTTGCGGGAGTTCCCGAGCAGTACTTC
J: TRBJ2-7
V: TRBV6-5
D: TRBD2
size: NA

CDR3: CASSLGGLAGVPEQFF
DNA: TGTGCCAGCAGCTTGGGGGGACTAGCGGGGGTCCCGGAGCAGTTCTTC
J: TRBJ2-1
V: TRBV5-6
D: TRBD2
size: NA

CDR3: CASSRQLGDEQFF
DNA: TGTGCTAGCAGCCGCCAACTGGGCGATGAGCAGTTCTTC
J: TRBJ2-1
V: TRBV7-7
D: NA
size: NA

CDR3: CASSPTGGGGNTIYF
DNA: TGTGCCAGCAGCCCCACAGGGGGAGGTGGAAACACCATATATTTT
J: TRBJ1-3
V: TRBV7-9
D: TRBD1
size: few

CDR3: CASSRAGGGSVTGELFF
DNA: TGTGCCAGCAGTCGGGCGGGGGGAGGATCTGTCACCGGGGAGCTGTTTTTT
J: TRBJ2-2
V: TRBV5-4
D: TRBD2
size: few

CDR3: CASRGTGGQAFF
DNA: TGTGCCAGCAGGGGGACAGGGGGTCAAGCTTTCTTT
J: TRBJ1-1
V: TRBV6-5
D: TRBD1
size: NA

CDR3: CSAPARSEQFF
DNA: TGCAGTGCCCCGGCCCGGAGTGAGCAGTTCTTC
J: TRBJ2-1
V: TRBV20-1
D: NA
size: NA

CDR3: CASSLVPAGQYEQYF
DNA: TGCGCCAGCAGCTTGGTTCCGGCAGGGCAATACGAGCAGTACTTC
J: TRBJ2-7
V: TRBV5-1
D: NA
size: NA

CDR3: CASRETTGNTEAFF
DNA: TGCGCCAGCAGGGAAACTACAGGGAACACTGAAGCTTTCTTT
J: TRBJ1-1
V: TRBV5-1
D: NA
size: NA

CDR3: CASSLGLATETQYF
DNA: TGTGCCAGCAGTCTTGGACTAGCGACTGAGACCCAGTACTTC
J: TRBJ2-5
V: TRBV6-5
D: TRBD2
size: NA

CDR3: CASSLVRDRGHEQYF
DNA: TGTGCCAGCAGCTTAGTTCGGGACAGGGGGCACGAGCAGTACTTC
J: TRBJ2-7
V: TRBV7-8
D: TRBD1
size: NA

CDR3: CASRTGVRQPQHF
DNA: TGTGCCAGTAGGACAGGGGTTCGGCAGCCCCAGCATTTT
J: TRBJ1-5
V: TRBV19
D: TRBD1
size: once

CDR3: CASSPLTGSDTQYF
DNA: TGTGCCAGCAGTCCCTTGACAGGCTCAGATACGCAGTATTTT
J: TRBJ2-3
V: TRBV28
D: NA
size: NA

CDR3: CASSTIRPITYEQYF
DNA: TGTGCCAGCAGCACTATCCGACCAATTACCTACGAGCAGTACTTC
J: TRBJ2-7
V: TRBV28
D: NA
size: once

CDR3: CASSGSSGSGYTF
DNA: TGTGCCAGTAGTGGGTCTTCGGGGAGTGGCTACACCTTC
J: TRBJ1-2
V: TRBV19
D: NA
size: NA

CDR3: CASSPGGGYNEQFF
DNA: TGTGCCAGCTCACCGGGAGGAGGGTACAATGAGCAGTTCTTC
J: TRBJ2-1
V: TRBV18
D: NA
size: NA

CDR3: CASSMWSQVNEKLFF
DNA: TGTGCCAGTAGTATGTGGAGTCAAGTGAATGAAAAACTGTTTTTT
J: TRBJ1-4
V: TRBV19
D: NA
size: NA